This T cell receptor (beta chain) was captured in a study of blood T cell repertoires in COVID-19. In the source study's methods: Cell counts per sample came from amplifying reference gene primers. The assay was immunoSEQ multiplex PCR, and TCRdb's table has in-frame clones only and misses some. V and J calls and clone size are those listed in that table; D and trimming were worked out from the DNA. Of a few hundred thousand clones in the sample, approximately 86% are singletons; the top ten hold about 3%. This clone was seen once. CDR1 is SGHRS and CDR2 is YFSETQ in the germline V gene. Trimming at V came to 4 bases and at J to 3 bases, leaving 8 bases not matched to a gene. CDR3 length: 15 residues.

This clonotype originated in a human donor in a cohort sampled during active COVID-19. The gene calls are TRBV5-1 and TRBJ1-1, with 8 bases fitting TRBD1. The specimen sequenced was peripheral blood. This CDR3 is CASSARTGWDTEAFF. For the CDR3, the DNA is TGCGCCAGCAGCGCGCGGACAGGGTGGGACACTGAAGCTTTCTTT.